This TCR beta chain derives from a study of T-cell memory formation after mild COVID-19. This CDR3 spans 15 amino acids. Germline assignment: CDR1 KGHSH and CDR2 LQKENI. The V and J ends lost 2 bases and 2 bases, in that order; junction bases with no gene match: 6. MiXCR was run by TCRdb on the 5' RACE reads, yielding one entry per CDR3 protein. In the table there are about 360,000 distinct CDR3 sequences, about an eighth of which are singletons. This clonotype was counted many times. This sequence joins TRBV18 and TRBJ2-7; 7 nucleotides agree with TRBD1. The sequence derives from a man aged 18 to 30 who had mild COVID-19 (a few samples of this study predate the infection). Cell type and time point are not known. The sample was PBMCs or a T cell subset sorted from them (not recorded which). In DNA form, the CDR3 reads TGTGCCAGCTCACCAGAGGGACAGATGGCCTACGAGCAGTACTTC. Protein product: CASSPEGQMAYEQYF. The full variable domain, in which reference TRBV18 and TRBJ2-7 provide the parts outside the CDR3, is NAGVMQNPRHLVRRRGQEARLRCSPMKGHSHVYWYRQLPEEGLKFMVYLQKENIIDESGMPKERFSAEFPKEGPSILRIQQVVRGDSAAYFCASSPEGQMAYEQYFGPGTRLTVT.